A single sample is the source of the 20 T cell receptor beta chains below, sequenced in a study of blood T cell repertoires in COVID-19. Sequencing used immunoSEQ multiplex PCR; TCRdb keeps in-frame clones, though not all of them. The sample includes about 70,000 clones, more than 75% of them seen just once. The sequenced sample consisted of peripheral blood. The receptor set was obtained from a woman between 18 and 29 years old with acute or convalescent COVID-19.

CDR3 bases: TGTGCCAGCAGTGAAGTCTCAGGGTTACACACTGAAGCTTTCTTT. Its translation is CASSEVSGLHTEAFF. The chain is built from TRBV2 and TRBJ1-1, with D perhaps TRBD1 (5 bases). Germline assignment: CDR1 SNHLY and CDR2 FYNNEI. Trimming shortened V by 1 base and J by 3 bases, and 12 bases separated the two germline ends. CDR3 length equals 15 residues.

This chain links TRBV4-1 with TRBJ1-2; TRBD1 aligns across 7 bases. This CDR3 is 18 amino acids long. Germline CDR1 and CDR2: MGHRA and YSYEKL. V lost 0 bases to trimming and J lost 3 bases; unmatched junction nucleotides: 13. The CDR3 reads CASSQDPGQIKQDYGYTF. CDR3 bases: TGCGCCAGCAGCCAAGACCCGGGACAGATAAAACAGGACTATGGCTACACCTTC.

V gene TRBV19 combines with J gene TRBJ2-3, with D possibly being TRBD2 (6 bases). The V gene lost 5 bases and the J gene lost 3 bases, with 12 bases spanning the gap. There are 14 residues in the CDR3. Germline CDR1 is LNHDA and CDR2 is SQIVND (reference sequence). In DNA form, the CDR3 reads TGTGCCAGTAGTTCGGGACTGAGTACAGATACGCAGTATTTT. Encoded protein: CASSSGLSTDTQYF.

The chain uses TRBV7-2 and TRBJ2-7, with 11 bases matching TRBD2. V trimming: 5 bases; J trimming: 5 bases; junction bases outside the gene matches: 5. Germline CDR1 reads SGHTA; CDR2 reads FQGNSA. The CDR3 is 14 residues long. CDR3 DNA sequence: TGTGCCAGCAGCATTAGCGGGAGGGCCCACGAGCAGTACTTC. It translates to CASSISGRAHEQYF.

The chain combines TRBV6-6 with TRBJ2-3; 14 bases map to TRBD2. The junction had 10 bases not matched to a gene; V was cut back by 5 bases and J by 6 bases. CDR1 MNHNY and CDR2 SVGAGI come from the germline V gene (reference sequence). This CDR3 region has 17 residues. Written as DNA, the CDR3 is TGTGCCAGCAGTCAACCGGGACTAGCGGGAGTAGGGGATACGCAGTATTTT. It is translated as CASSQPGLAGVGDTQYF.

V usage is TRBV12-5 and J usage is TRBJ2-7, with D hard to call. This CDR3 region has 13 residues. The V gene lost 5 bases and the J gene lost 6 bases, with 14 bases spanning the gap. Germline CDR1 LGHNT, CDR2 FRNRAP. CDR3 residues: CASGVPFGGEQYF. CDR3 in DNA: TGTGCTAGTGGTGTCCCGTTTGGCGGCGAGCAGTACTTC.

The chain employs TRBV2 and TRBJ2-5; a weak D match, TRBD2 (5 bases). The CDR3 is 11 amino acids. The V gene's germline CDR1 is SNHLY and CDR2 FYNNEI. The V end lost 8 bases, the J end lost 9 bases, and 13 bases lay between the germline ends. CDR3 coding DNA: TGTGCCAGCCAGGCCGAGGGAGCCCAGTACTTC. The encoded protein is CASQAEGAQYF.

This chain uses TRBV19 with TRBJ1-2; possibly TRBD1 for D (6 bases). Germline V gives CDR1 LNHDA, CDR2 SQIVND (reference sequence). The CDR3 length is 15 residues. Trimming cost V 6 bases and J 6 bases, with 20 bases left between them. The CDR3 sequence is CASSETGNPKNGYTF. The DNA for the CDR3 is TGTGCCAGTAGCGAAACAGGGAACCCAAAGAATGGCTACACCTTC.

The chain uses TRBV30 and TRBJ1-5; a possible D gene is TRBD1 (5 bases). Germline values: CDR1 GTSNPN, CDR2 SVGIG (reference sequence). This CDR3 region has 14 residues. Trimming pared 2 bases from V and 10 bases from J, leaving 18 bases between. The CDR3 here is CAWSLKAGDGPQHF. CDR3 nucleotide sequence: TGTGCCTGGAGTTTGAAGGCGGGGGATGGTCCCCAGCATTTT.

The genes are TRBV27 and TRBJ2-7; maybe TRBD2 (5 bases). The CDR3 loop spans 13 amino acids. In germline, CDR1 is MNHEY, CDR2 SMNVEV (reference sequence). Trimming shortened V by 8 bases and J by 2 bases, and 13 bases separated the two germline ends. For the CDR3, the DNA is TGTGCCAGCGCAGCGAGGAGGCCCTACGAGCAGTACTTC. Its translation is CASAARRPYEQYF.

V and J are TRBV6-2 or TRBV6-3 and TRBJ1-5, with 12 bases matching TRBD1. CDR3 size: 16 residues. V shed 6 bases and J 3 bases; nucleotides not matched to a gene: 6. Germline V gene data show CDR1 as MNHEY and CDR2 as SVGEGT. CDR3 amino acids: CASSPGTGGNNQPQHF. The CDR3 nucleotides are TGTGCCAGCAGCCCCGGGACAGGGGGCAACAATCAGCCCCAGCATTTT.

The chain recombines TRBV10-1 with TRBJ2-7, with 10 bases matching TRBD2. This CDR3 spans 14 amino acids. The trim removed 7 bases at V and 5 bases at J, leaving 8 bases unmatched. Germline lookup yields CDR1 WNHNN and CDR2 SYGVQD (reference sequence). The CDR3 coding sequence is TGCGCCAGCAACGGGACTAGCGCCTTAGACGAGCAGTACTTC. Translating it yields CASNGTSALDEQYF.

V gene TRBV6-1 combines with J gene TRBJ2-2; 8 positions agree with TRBD1. Germline assignment: CDR1 MNHNS and CDR2 SASEGT. The V and J ends lost 2 bases and 1 base, in that order; junction bases with no gene match: 3. The CDR3 runs to 16 residues. The CDR3 region has the DNA TGTGCCAGCAGTGAAAGACAGGGGCTGAACACCGGGGAGCTGTTTTTT. As protein: CASSERQGLNTGELFF.

The J gene is TRBJ2-3, the V gene TRBV19; 10 nucleotides match TRBD2. This CDR3 spans 19 amino acids. The V and J ends lost 4 bases and 0 bases, in that order; junction bases with no gene match: 13. Germline values: CDR1 LNHDA, CDR2 SQIVND (reference sequence). CDR3 protein: CASSSPGLANLLSTDTQYF. The DNA of the CDR3 is TGTGCCAGTAGTAGCCCGGGACTAGCGAATTTGTTAAGCACAGATACGCAGTATTTT.

CDR3 in amino acids: CASSYSGSSTDTQYF. CDR3 sequence (DNA): TGTGCCAGCAGTTACTCTGGGAGTAGCACAGATACGCAGTATTTT. V usage is TRBV6-5 and J usage is TRBJ2-3, with a tentative D call TRBD2 (5 bases). Germline lookup yields CDR1 MNHEY and CDR2 SVGAGI. CDR3 length equals 15 residues. The V gene lost 0 bases and the J gene lost 0 bases, with 7 bases spanning the gap.

This rearrangement joins TRBV28 to TRBJ1-6, with a possible D match to TRBD1 (5 bases). The CDR3 loop spans 14 amino acids. V dropped 3 bases and J dropped 7 bases, with 10 bases sitting between them. The V gene's germline CDR1 is MDHEN and CDR2 SYDVKM. The CDR3 DNA is TGTGCCAGCAGTTTGGGGGGTGGGAATTCACCCCTCCACTTT. This gives the protein CASSLGGGNSPLHF.

The gene calls are TRBV6-6 and TRBJ2-5, with 7 bases aligning to TRBD2. Per germline, CDR1 MNHNY and CDR2 SVGAGI (reference sequence). After removal of 0 bases from V and 2 bases from J, the junction contained 3 bases not matched to a gene. The CDR3 covers 15 residues. For the CDR3, the DNA is TGTGCCAGCAGTTACTCCCGGGAGGTACAAGAGACCCAGTACTTC. As protein: CASSYSREVQETQYF.

The chain joins TRBV27 to TRBJ1-2, with D tentatively TRBD1 (6 bases). The V gene lost 8 bases and the J gene lost 8 bases, with 18 bases spanning the gap. This CDR3 has 13 residues. The germline gives CDR1 MNHEY, CDR2 SMNVEV (reference sequence). The CDR3 DNA sequence: TGTGCCAGCTATTACCCGGACAGTCGGGGCTACACCTTC. It translates to CASYYPDSRGYTF.

The rearrangement uses TRBV7-9 and TRBJ2-5; tentatively, D is TRBD1 (6 bases). The CDR3 has 14 residues. Germline V gene lookup returns CDR1 SEHNR and CDR2 FQNEAQ (reference sequence). V was cut by 4 bases and J by 5 bases, with 14 bases left in between. CDR3: CASSSSGGGETQYF. In DNA form, the CDR3 reads TGTGCCAGCAGCTCGAGTGGGGGCGGTGAGACCCAGTACTTC.

The V gene is TRBV6-6, the J gene TRBJ1-1, with D possibly TRBD1 on 5 matching bases. This CDR3 region has 13 residues. With 7 bases removed from V and 4 bases from J, the gap between germline ends came to 13 bases. CDR1 and CDR2 (germline): MNHNY, SVGAGI (reference sequence). The CDR3 sequence is CASKNGRGTEAFF. In nucleotides, the CDR3 is TGTGCCAGCAAGAACGGGAGGGGCACTGAAGCTTTCTTT.